These 8 T cell receptor beta chains were all obtained from the same sample, sequenced in a study of vaccination and CD4 T cells after COVID-19. The Oncomine TCR Beta short-read assay sequenced DNA from cultured CD4+ T cells. TCRdb passed the PCR reads through MiXCR, listing each CDR3 protein once. Of over 8,000 distinct CDR3 sequences listed, approximately 64% were seen once; the top ten hold under 35%. Documented treatment: approximately 10-day PBMC culture with coronavirus spike peptide pools or control peptides (ViraFEST assay). For these TCRs, the target antigens are not known. Input material: CD4+ T cells from blood, cultured in vitro. The receptor source for this set is a human donor who had recovered from COVID-19.

This clonotype is classed as medium-sized. This chain joins TRBV19 and TRBJ1-2; perhaps TRBD1 as D (5 bases). V lost 3 bases and J lost 0, with 11 bases in between. The V gene's germline CDR1 is LNHDA and CDR2 SQIVND (reference sequence). This CDR3 is built from 15 residues. The CDR3 sequence is CASSINGAANYGYTF. CDR3 DNA: TGTGCCAGTAGTATCAACGGGGCCGCTAACTATGGCTACACCTTC.

J is TRBJ1-1 and V is TRBV20-1; maybe TRBD1 (6 bases). Trimming shortened V by 4 bases and J by 1 base, and 13 bases separated the two germline ends. The length of the CDR3 is 14 residues. Germline CDR1 is DFQATT and CDR2 is SNEGSKA (reference sequence). This CDR3 is CSAKRGFGNTEAFF. The CDR3 DNA is TGCAGTGCTAAGAGGGGGTTCGGGAACACTGAAGCTTTCTTT.

J is TRBJ2-1 and V is TRBV10-3; 11 bases agree with TRBD2. The CDR3 contains 14 residues. Looked up from germline, CDR1 is ENHRY and CDR2 is SYGVKD. CDR3 bases: TGTAGCTGTGGAGGGACTAGCGGCTACAATGAGCAGTTCTTC. It encodes CSCGGTSGYNEQFF.

Note on this clonotype: This sequence is one base from a far larger clone and is likely a read error. The V gene is TRBV6-2 or TRBV6-3, the J gene TRBJ2-1, with D uncertain. Germline-derived CDR1 and CDR2 are MNHEY and SVGEGT. This CDR3 region has 11 residues. Trimming took off 4 bases at V and 10 bases at J, with 8 bases between the two ends. CDR3 sequence (DNA): TGTGCCAGCAGTTGGAGCGCAGAGCAGTTCTTC. It is translated as CASSWSAEQFF.

The rearrangement joins TRBV20-1 to TRBJ2-3, with D possibly being TRBD1 (6 bases). Germline V gives CDR1 DFQATT, CDR2 SNEGSKA (reference sequence). V was shortened by 0 bases and J by 2 bases, with 15 bases between the two germline ends. This CDR3 region has 16 residues. The CDR3 coding sequence is TGCAGTGCTAGAGATGGAGGCCAGGGGCCCACAGATACGCAGTATTTT. Encoded protein: CSARDGGQGPTDTQYF.

V and J are TRBV7-2 and TRBJ2-7, with 9 positions matching TRBD1. The CDR3 totals 17 residues. V was clipped by 5 bases and J by 3 bases; unmatched bases: 14. CDR1 is SGHTA, CDR2 FQGNSA, per germline. For the CDR3, the DNA is TGTGCCAGCAGCACCCAGGGCGGGGGACAGGGAGGCTACGAGCAGTACTTC. Translation: CASSTQGGGQGGYEQYF.

The V gene is TRBV11-2, the J gene TRBJ2-1; TRBD1 aligns across 8 bases. Germline trimming cut 0 bases from V and 6 bases from J; bases unmatched to any gene: 7. This CDR3 is 16 amino acids long. Germline-derived CDR1 and CDR2 are SGHAT and FQNNGV. Written as DNA, the CDR3 is TGTGCCAGCAGCTTAGATAGGTCAGGGGGCCTCAATGAGCAGTTCTTC. It translates to CASSLDRSGGLNEQFF.

In its sample, this clonotype was seen a few times. The chain is built from TRBV20-1 and TRBJ2-3; possible D gene TRBD2, 7 bases. Trimming shortened V by 8 bases and J by 5 bases, and 17 bases separated the two germline ends. Germline-derived CDR1 and CDR2 are DFQATT and SNEGSKA (reference sequence). There are 13 residues in the CDR3. The CDR3 loop is CSSRGRVGDTQYF. The CDR3 nucleotides read TGCAGTTCGAGGGGGAGGGTTGGAGATACGCAGTATTTT.